The 19 T cell receptor beta chains below come from one sample, sequenced in a study of radiation and T cells in renal cell carcinoma. Sequenced by immunoSEQ multiplex PCR; TCRdb stores in-frame clones only, minus some. The sample contains tens of thousands of clones, 86% of which appear only once. Stated time point: blood 2 weeks post-SBRT. Treatment of the sample: 15 Gy SBRT to primary tumor, nephrectomy 4 weeks later. Specimen: blood, collected from a patient whose treatment included radiotherapy and nephrectomy. The receptors were sampled from a woman aged 45-65 years with renal cell carcinoma.

This chain uses TRBV5-5 with TRBJ2-7, with 8 positions matching TRBD1. The CDR3 is 13 residues long. Germline trimming cut 5 bases from V and 7 bases from J; bases unmatched to any gene: 8. Germline CDR1 is SGHKS and CDR2 is YYEKEE (reference sequence). The CDR3 nucleotides are TGTGCCAGCAGATCTCAGGGGGCGGGAGAGCAGTACTTC. Its translation is CASRSQGAGEQYF.

The chain couples TRBV19 to TRBJ2-5, with D perhaps TRBD2 (7 bases). V was clipped by 4 bases and J by 6 bases, with 18 bases between them. CDR3 size: 15 residues. Germline V gene data show CDR1 as LNHDA and CDR2 as SQIVND (reference sequence). CDR3 nucleotides: TGTGCCAGTAGTACTCAAACCGGCGGGGGCAAGACCCAGTACTTC. Encoded protein: CASSTQTGGGKTQYF.

V and J are TRBV6-6 and TRBJ2-5, with D maybe TRBD1 (5 bases). V gave up 4 bases and J gave up 2 bases, with 14 bases separating them. CDR1 is MNHNY and CDR2 is SVGAGI in the germline V gene (reference sequence). This CDR3 is 15 amino acids long. This chain's CDR3 is CASSLQWGGQETQYF. Written as DNA, the CDR3 is TGTGCCAGCAGTTTACAATGGGGCGGACAAGAGACCCAGTACTTC.

The chain combines TRBV30 with TRBJ2-5; maybe TRBD1 (5 bases). The J call may be wrong; the DNA end is better matched by TRBJ2-7. Germline V lookup: CDR1 GTSNPN, CDR2 SVGIG (reference sequence). This CDR3 comprises 11 residues. The CDR3 protein is CAWRGRDEQYF. The CDR3 DNA reads as TGTGCCTGGAGAGGCAGGGACGAGCAGTACTTC.

V is TRBV18 and J is TRBJ2-5; 7 nucleotides agree with TRBD1. Per the germline V gene, CDR1 is KGHSH and CDR2 is LQKENI. CDR3 length equals 13 residues. Losses at the gene ends were 6 bases for V and 3 bases for J; bases not matched to a gene: 4. CDR3 coding DNA: TGTGCCAGCTCCCGGACAGGAGAAGAGACCCAGTACTTC. Translated, it gives CASSRTGEETQYF.

The chain uses TRBV2 and TRBJ1-1, with D unresolved. The CDR3 sequence is 15 residues long. V lost 0 bases and J 7 bases, leaving 15 bases between the germline ends. Germline V gene data show CDR1 as SNHLY and CDR2 as FYNNEI. CDR3 bases: TGTGCCAGCAGTGAAGCGGAGAGGGTGAGCGGTGAAGCTTTCTTT. This codes for CASSEAERVSGEAFF.

This clone is a singleton in its sample. The chain recombines TRBV5-4 with TRBJ2-2, with 11 bases aligning to TRBD2. Per germline, CDR1 SGHNT and CDR2 YYREEE (reference sequence). The CDR3 sequence is 15 residues long. Losses at the gene ends were 6 bases for V and 8 bases for J; bases not matched to a gene: 9. Here the CDR3 reads CASTPELAGGGELFF. The DNA for the CDR3 is TGTGCCAGCACCCCGGAGCTAGCGGGAGGTGGGGAGCTGTTTTTT.

This chain uses TRBV9 with TRBJ2-3, with TRBD2 matching 10 bases. V gave up 3 bases and J gave up 1 base; unmatched junction bases: 5. The CDR3 contains 16 residues. CDR1 is SGDLS, CDR2 YYNGEE, per germline. The CDR3 here is CASSGPGTSGTDTQYF. The CDR3 coding sequence is TGTGCCAGCAGCGGACCTGGGACTAGCGGCACAGATACGCAGTATTTT.

This clone was counted a few times. This chain joins TRBV7-2 and TRBJ1-1; D might be TRBD1 (6 bases). V was shortened by 4 bases and J by 3 bases, with 12 bases between the two germline ends. Germline V CDR1 and CDR2: SGHTA, FQGNSA. The CDR3 loop spans 14 amino acids. The CDR3 coding sequence is TGTGCCAGCAGCTCTTCCCCAGGGGACACTGAAGCTTTCTTT. Translated, it gives CASSSSPGDTEAFF.

This sequence joins TRBV7-2 and TRBJ2-2, with D uncertain. Trimming removed 5 bases from V and 0 bases from J, with 10 bases in between. The CDR3 has 15 amino acids. Per the germline V gene, CDR1 is SGHTA and CDR2 is FQGNSA. DNA for the CDR3: TGTGCCAGCAGCCGGACCGTATCGAACACCGGGGAGCTGTTTTTT. Translation gives CASSRTVSNTGELFF.

The chain has TRBV19 and TRBJ1-2; 7 nucleotides match TRBD1. Germline V gene sequence: CDR1 LNHDA, CDR2 SQIVND (reference sequence). The CDR3 sequence is 14 residues long. After removal of 5 bases from V and 5 bases from J, the junction contained 8 bases not matched to a gene. For the CDR3, the DNA is TGTGCCAGTAGTCCCGGGACAGAGAGATATGGCTACACCTTC. Its translation: CASSPGTERYGYTF.

V gene TRBV7-2 combines with J gene TRBJ1-2, with 10 bases identical to TRBD1. J gave up 6 bases and V 3 bases, and 7 bases lay outside the gene matches. The CDR3 runs 15 residues. The germline V gene encodes CDR1 SGHTA and CDR2 FQGNSA. CDR3 sequence reads: CASSLTGGIGNGYTF. The CDR3 DNA is TGTGCCAGCAGCTTGACAGGGGGCATCGGGAATGGCTACACCTTC.

The chain carries TRBV7-9 and TRBJ1-2, with 8 bases matching TRBD1. J lost 3 bases, V lost 3 bases, and 3 bases had no gene match. The CDR3 totals 14 residues. In germline, CDR1 is SEHNR, CDR2 FQNEAQ (reference sequence). This CDR3 reads CASSFQGADYGYTF. As DNA, the CDR3 is TGTGCCAGCAGCTTTCAGGGGGCGGACTATGGCTACACCTTC.

In its sample, this clone was seen a few times. The chain has TRBV10-3 and TRBJ2-1, with 10 bases fitting TRBD2. CDR1 and CDR2 from the germline V gene are ENHRY and SYGVKD. V gave up 8 bases and J gave up 7 bases; unmatched junction bases: 5. The CDR3 spans 13 residues. The CDR3 protein is CAILAGVQNEQFF. CDR3 sequence (DNA): TGTGCCATCCTAGCGGGAGTCCAGAATGAGCAGTTCTTC.

The chain links TRBV7-6 to TRBJ2-2; D is perhaps TRBD2 (5 bases). With 6 bases removed from V and 5 bases from J, the gap between germline ends came to 13 bases. Looked up from germline, CDR1 is SGHVS and CDR2 is FNYEAQ. CDR3 length equals 14 residues. CDR3 region: CASSPEAGTGELFF. The CDR3 nucleotides read TGTGCCAGCAGTCCCGAGGCGGGTACCGGGGAGCTGTTTTTT.

The V gene is TRBV5-1, the J gene TRBJ2-1; the match to TRBD1 covers 8 bases. Germline trimming cut 0 bases from V and 3 bases from J; bases unmatched to any gene: 8. The germline V gene has CDR1 SGHRS and CDR2 YFSETQ. This CDR3 spans 17 amino acids. In nucleotides, the CDR3 is TGCGCCAGCAGCTTGGCCCCGCGGACAGGGAACTACAATGAGCAGTTCTTC. Amino acid sequence: CASSLAPRTGNYNEQFF.

The rearrangement links TRBV7-2 to TRBJ2-5, with 8 bases matching TRBD1. Trimming cost V 2 bases and J 5 bases; bases outside gene matches: 7. The CDR3 loop spans 15 amino acids. The germline gives CDR1 SGHTA, CDR2 FQGNSA. The DNA for the CDR3 is TGTGCCAGCAGCTTAATGTCAGGGGGCGGGGAGACCCAGTACTTC. Translating it yields CASSLMSGGGETQYF.

J is TRBJ2-1 and V is TRBV28; a weak D match, TRBD1 (7 bases). Germline values: CDR1 MDHEN, CDR2 SYDVKM. With 10 bases removed from V and 9 bases from J, the gap between germline ends came to 16 bases. This CDR3 region has 12 residues. As DNA, the CDR3 is TGTGCCACCAACCGACAGGGAGGTGAGCAGTTCTTC. It translates to CATNRQGGEQFF.

The genes are TRBV6-6 and TRBJ2-7; D is undetermined. Trimming left V 6 bases short and J 5 bases short, with 14 bases between. This CDR3 comprises 13 residues. Germline-derived CDR1 and CDR2 are MNHNY and SVGAGI (reference sequence). For the CDR3, the DNA is TGTGCCAGCAGATGGAACTTTTACGACGAGCAGTACTTC. This sequence encodes CASRWNFYDEQYF.